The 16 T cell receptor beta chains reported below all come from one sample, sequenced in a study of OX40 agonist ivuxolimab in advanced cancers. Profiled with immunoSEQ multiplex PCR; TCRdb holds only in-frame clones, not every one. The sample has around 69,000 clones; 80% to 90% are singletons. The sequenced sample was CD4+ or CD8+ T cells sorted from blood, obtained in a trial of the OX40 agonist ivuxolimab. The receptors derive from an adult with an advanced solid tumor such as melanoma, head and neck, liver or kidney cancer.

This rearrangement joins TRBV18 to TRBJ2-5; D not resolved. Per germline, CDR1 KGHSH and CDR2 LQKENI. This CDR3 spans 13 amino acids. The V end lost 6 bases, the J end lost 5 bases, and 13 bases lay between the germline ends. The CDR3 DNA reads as TGTGCCAGCTCCCACCTCGCCTGGGAGACCCAGTACTTC. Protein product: CASSHLAWETQYF.

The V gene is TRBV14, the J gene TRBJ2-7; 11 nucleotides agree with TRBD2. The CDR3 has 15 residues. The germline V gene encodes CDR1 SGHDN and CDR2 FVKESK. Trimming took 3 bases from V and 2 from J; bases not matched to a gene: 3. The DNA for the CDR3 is TGTGCCAGCAGCCATCGGACTAGCGGGCCCTACGAGCAGTACTTC. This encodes CASSHRTSGPYEQYF.

CDR3 sequence: CASSSPPDRGYGYTF. DNA for the CDR3: TGTGCCAGCAGTTCCCCCCCGGACAGGGGCTATGGCTACACCTTC. The chain couples TRBV6-5 to TRBJ1-2; 9 bases match TRBD1. The CDR3 contains 15 residues. CDR1 MNHEY and CDR2 SVGAGI come from the germline V gene. V was clipped by 4 bases and J by 4 bases; unmatched bases: 7.

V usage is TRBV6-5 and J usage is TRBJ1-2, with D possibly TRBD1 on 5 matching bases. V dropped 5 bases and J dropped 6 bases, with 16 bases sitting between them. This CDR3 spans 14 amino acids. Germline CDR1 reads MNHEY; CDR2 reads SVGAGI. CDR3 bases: TGTGCCAGCAGTGCGGGGGGGGTCCTCAATGGCTACACCTTC. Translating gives CASSAGGVLNGYTF.

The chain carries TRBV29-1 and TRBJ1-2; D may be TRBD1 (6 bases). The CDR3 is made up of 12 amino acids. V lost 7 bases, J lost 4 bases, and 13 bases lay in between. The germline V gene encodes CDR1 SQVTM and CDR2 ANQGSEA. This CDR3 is CSGRTVSYGYTF. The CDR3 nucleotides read TGCAGCGGAAGGACAGTCTCCTATGGCTACACCTTC.

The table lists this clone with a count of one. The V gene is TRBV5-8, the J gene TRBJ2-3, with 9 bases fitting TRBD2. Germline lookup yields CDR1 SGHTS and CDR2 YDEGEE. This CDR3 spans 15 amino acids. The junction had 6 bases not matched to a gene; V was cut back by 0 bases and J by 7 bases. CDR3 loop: CASSLALAGTYTQYF. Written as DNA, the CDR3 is TGTGCCAGCAGCTTGGCTCTAGCGGGGACCTATACGCAGTATTTT.

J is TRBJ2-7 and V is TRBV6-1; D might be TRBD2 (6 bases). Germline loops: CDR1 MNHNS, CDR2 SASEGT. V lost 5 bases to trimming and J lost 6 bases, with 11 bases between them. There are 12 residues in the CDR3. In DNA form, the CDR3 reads TGTGCCAGCAGTCTGCGAGCGGGCGAGCAGTACTTC. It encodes CASSLRAGEQYF.

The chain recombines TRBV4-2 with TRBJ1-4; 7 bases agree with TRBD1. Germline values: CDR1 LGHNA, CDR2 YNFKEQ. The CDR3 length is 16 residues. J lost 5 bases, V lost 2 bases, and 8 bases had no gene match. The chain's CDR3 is CASSQFKGTVNEKLFF. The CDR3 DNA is TGTGCCAGCAGCCAATTCAAGGGGACAGTAAATGAAAAACTGTTTTTT.

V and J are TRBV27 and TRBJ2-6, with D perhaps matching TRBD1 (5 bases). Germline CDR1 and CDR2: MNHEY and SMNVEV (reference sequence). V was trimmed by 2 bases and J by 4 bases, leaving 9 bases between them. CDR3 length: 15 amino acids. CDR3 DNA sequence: TGTGCCAGCAGTTTACGGACAATCGGGGCCAACGTCCTGACTTTC. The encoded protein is CASSLRTIGANVLTF.

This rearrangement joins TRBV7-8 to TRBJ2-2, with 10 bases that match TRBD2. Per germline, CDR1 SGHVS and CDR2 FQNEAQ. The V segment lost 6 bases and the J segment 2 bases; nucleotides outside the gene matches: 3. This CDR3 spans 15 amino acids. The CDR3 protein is CASRLAGLNTGELFF. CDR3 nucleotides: TGTGCCAGCAGACTAGCGGGGCTTAACACCGGGGAGCTGTTTTTT.

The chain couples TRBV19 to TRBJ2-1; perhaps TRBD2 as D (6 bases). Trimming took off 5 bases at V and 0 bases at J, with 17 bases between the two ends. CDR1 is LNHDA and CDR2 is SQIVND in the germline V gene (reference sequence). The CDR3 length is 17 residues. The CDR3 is CASSASSATPSYNEQFF. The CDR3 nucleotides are TGTGCCAGTAGTGCCTCTAGCGCGACTCCCTCCTACAATGAGCAGTTCTTC.

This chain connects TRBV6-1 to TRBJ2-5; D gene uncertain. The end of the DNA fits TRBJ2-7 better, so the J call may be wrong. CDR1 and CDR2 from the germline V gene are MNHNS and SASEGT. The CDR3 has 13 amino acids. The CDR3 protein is CASSEGPFYEQYF. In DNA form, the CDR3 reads TGTGCCAGCAGTGAAGGTCCGTTCTACGAGCAGTACTTC.

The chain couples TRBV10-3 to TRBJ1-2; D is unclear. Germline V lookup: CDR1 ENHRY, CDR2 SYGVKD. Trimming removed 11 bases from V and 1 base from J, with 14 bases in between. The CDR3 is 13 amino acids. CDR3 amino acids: CASRLGDNYGYTF. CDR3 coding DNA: TGTGCCTCGAGACTTGGGGATAACTATGGCTACACCTTC.

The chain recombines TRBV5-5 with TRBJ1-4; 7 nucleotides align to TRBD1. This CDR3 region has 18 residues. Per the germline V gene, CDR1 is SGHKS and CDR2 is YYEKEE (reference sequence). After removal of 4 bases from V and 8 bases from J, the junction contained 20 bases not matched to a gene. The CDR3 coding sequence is TGTGCCAGCAGCCTTCCCTGGGGACCGGGACAGAGAAACGAAAAACTGTTTTTT. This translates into CASSLPWGPGQRNEKLFF. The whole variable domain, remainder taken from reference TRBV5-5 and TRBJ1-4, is DAGVTQSPTHLIKTRGQQVTLRCSPISGHKSVSWYQQVLGQGPQFIFQYYEKEERGRGNFPDRFSARQFPNYSSELNVNALLLGDSALYLCASSLPWGPGQRNEKLFFGSGTQLSVL.

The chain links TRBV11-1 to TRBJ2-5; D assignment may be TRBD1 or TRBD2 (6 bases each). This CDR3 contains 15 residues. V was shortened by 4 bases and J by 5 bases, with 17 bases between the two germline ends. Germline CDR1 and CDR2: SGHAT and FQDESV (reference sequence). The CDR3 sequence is CASSSPGLGGETQYF. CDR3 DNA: TGTGCCAGCAGCTCCCCCGGCCTAGGGGGGGAGACCCAGTACTTC.

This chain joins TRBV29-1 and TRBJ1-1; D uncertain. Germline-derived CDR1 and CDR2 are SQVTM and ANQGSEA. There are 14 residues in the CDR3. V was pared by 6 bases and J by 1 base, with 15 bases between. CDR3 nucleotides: TGCAGCGTGGCGGGAACACTGGGGAACACTGAAGCTTTCTTT. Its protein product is CSVAGTLGNTEAFF.